The 25 T cell receptor beta chains presented below share a single source sample, sequenced in a study of blood T cell repertoires in COVID-19 (dated by TCRdb to about 2020). The method was the immunoSEQ multiplex PCR assay. Not all clones reach the TCRdb copy of this immuneACCESS table, which keeps in-frame sequences only. Checked studies attribute under half of the gap to unresolved V genes and leave the rest unexplained. The sample table contains 100,000 to 110,000 clones; only one count was recorded for around four fifths of them. The top ten constitute 12% of the sample. Sequenced: peripheral blood. The receptors come from a woman between 65 and 79 years old with acute or convalescent COVID-19.

V gene TRBV9 combines with J gene TRBJ1-1, with 7 bases fitting TRBD1. V was pared by 0 bases and J by 2 bases, with 4 bases of the junction left unmatched. CDR1 SGDLS and CDR2 YYNGEE come from the germline V gene. The CDR3 loop spans 15 amino acids. CDR3 residues: CASSVVGTANTEAFF. CDR3 sequence (DNA): TGTGCCAGCAGCGTAGTCGGGACAGCCAACACTGAAGCTTTCTTT.

The chain joins TRBV30 to TRBJ1-2, with TRBD1 as a possible D gene (5 bases). The CDR3 consists of 12 residues. Germline CDR1 and CDR2: GTSNPN and SVGIG (reference sequence). Between the trimmed V and J ends, which lost 2 bases and 6 bases, there was a span of 10 bases. In nucleotides, the CDR3 is TGTGCCTGGAGTTTGCGGGGGAATGGCTACACCTTC. Translated: CAWSLRGNGYTF.

V usage is TRBV7-9 and J usage is TRBJ1-1, with 8 bases fitting TRBD1. This CDR3 is built from 18 residues. Germline lookup yields CDR1 SEHNR and CDR2 FQNEAQ (reference sequence). Germline trimming cut 1 base from V and 3 bases from J; bases unmatched to any gene: 13. CDR3 sequence: CASSLEKGTYRGYTEAFF. For the CDR3, the DNA is TGTGCCAGCAGCTTAGAGAAGGGAACTTACAGGGGGTACACTGAAGCTTTCTTT.

This chain joins TRBV6-2 or TRBV6-3 and TRBJ2-1; 9 bases map to TRBD2. The germline gives CDR1 MNHEY, CDR2 SVGEGT. The length of the CDR3 is 18 residues. Trimming removed 0 bases from V and 0 bases from J; junction bases left unmatched: 6. The CDR3 is CASSYSASGTSSYNEQFF. The CDR3 DNA sequence: TGTGCCAGCAGTTACTCGGCTAGCGGGACAAGCTCCTACAATGAGCAGTTCTTC.

CDR3 sequence: CASSQSSGAYEQYF. The CDR3 region has the DNA TGTGCCAGCAGCCAATCCTCGGGGGCCTACGAGCAGTACTTC. The chain recombines TRBV3-1 (or the pseudogene TRBV3-2) with TRBJ2-7; tentatively, D is TRBD2 (6 bases). Germline V lookup: CDR1 LGHDT, CDR2 YNNKEL (reference sequence). V was shortened by 2 bases and J by 2 bases, with 10 bases between the two germline ends. The length of the CDR3 is 14 residues.

The gene calls are TRBV7-2 and TRBJ2-3; D is unresolved. Trimming pared 0 bases from V and 4 bases from J, leaving 8 bases between. This CDR3 region has 14 residues. Germline V gives CDR1 SGHTA, CDR2 FQGNSA. The CDR3 is CASSLALVPDTQYF. The CDR3 coding sequence is TGTGCCAGCAGCTTAGCTCTAGTACCAGATACGCAGTATTTT.

The chain uses TRBV10-1 and TRBJ2-1, with TRBD2 matching over 8 bases. The V and J ends lost 0 bases and 7 bases, in that order; junction bases with no gene match: 8. Per germline, CDR1 WNHNN and CDR2 SYGVQD (reference sequence). CDR3 length: 16 residues. CDR3 sequence: CASSESAGGRRNEQFF. CDR3 nucleotide sequence: TGCGCCAGCAGTGAGTCGGCGGGGGGCCGCCGTAATGAGCAGTTCTTC.

V and J are TRBV19 and TRBJ2-1, with 14 bases identical to TRBD2. Germline lookup yields CDR1 LNHDA and CDR2 SQIVND (reference sequence). The CDR3 runs 15 residues. V trimming: 5 bases; J trimming: 7 bases; junction bases outside the gene matches: 4. CDR3 protein: CASSRTSGGQNEQFF. The CDR3 DNA is TGTGCCAGTAGTCGGACTAGCGGGGGGCAAAATGAGCAGTTCTTC.

The chain uses TRBV4-3 and TRBJ2-1; 9 bases agree with TRBD2. V trimming: 0 bases; J trimming: 8 bases; junction bases outside the gene matches: 8. This CDR3 region has 16 residues. Germline values: CDR1 LGHNA, CDR2 YSLEER. Here the CDR3 reads CASSQDSRGGQDEQFF. Here the CDR3 DNA reads TGCGCCAGCAGCCAAGATTCGCGGGGGGGCCAGGATGAGCAGTTCTTC.

The chain recombines TRBV5-6 with TRBJ2-7; a weak D match, TRBD1 (5 bases). The ends were cut back, 4 bases at V and 4 bases at J, with 12 bases in the middle. CDR1 is SGHDT and CDR2 is YYEEEE in the germline V gene. The CDR3 length is 13 residues. For the CDR3, the DNA is TGTGCCAGCAGCCCACAGGAACAGTACGAGCAGTACGTC. This encodes CASSPQEQYEQYV.

V is TRBV2 and J is TRBJ2-3; 9 bases line up with TRBD2. Germline CDR1 and CDR2: SNHLY and FYNNEI. The CDR3 extends over 14 amino acids. With 4 bases clipped from V and 1 base from J, the junction kept 0 bases outside the gene matches. CDR3 amino acids: CASSGLAGTDTQYF. In nucleotides, the CDR3 is TGTGCCAGCAGTGGACTAGCGGGCACAGATACGCAGTATTTT.

The gene calls are TRBV28 and TRBJ1-2; 9 bases match TRBD1. The CDR3 is made up of 13 amino acids. CDR1 and CDR2 (germline): MDHEN, SYDVKM. V shed 4 bases and J 7 bases; nucleotides not matched to a gene: 4. CDR3 in amino acids: CASSWGQGGGYTF. Written as DNA, the CDR3 is TGTGCCAGCAGTTGGGGACAGGGCGGTGGCTACACCTTC.

The rearrangement uses TRBV19 and TRBJ2-3, with 10 positions matching TRBD1. CDR1 is LNHDA, CDR2 SQIVND, per germline (reference sequence). This CDR3 spans 18 amino acids. V was clipped by 2 bases and J by 4 bases; unmatched bases: 12. The CDR3 here is CASSIRPGTGEWADTQYF. CDR3 sequence (DNA): TGTGCCAGTAGTATACGTCCCGGGACAGGGGAATGGGCAGATACGCAGTATTTT.

The chain uses TRBV7-3 and TRBJ2-3; 11 positions match TRBD2. In germline, CDR1 is SGHTA, CDR2 FQGTGA. The J segment lost 1 base and the V segment lost 6 bases, leaving 0 bases of the junction unmatched. The CDR3 extends over 14 amino acids. CDR3 DNA: TGTGCCAGCAGGACTAGCGGGGGCACAGATACGCAGTATTTT. It specifies CASRTSGGTDTQYF.

The chain joins TRBV7-2 to TRBJ2-1, with 11 bases fitting TRBD2. J lost 5 bases, V lost 4 bases, and 4 bases had no gene match. Germline V CDR1 and CDR2: SGHTA, FQGNSA. The CDR3 sequence is 15 residues long. The CDR3 nucleotides are TGTGCCAGCAGCTATAGCGGGGGGGGCAACAATGAGCAGTTCTTC. Its protein is CASSYSGGGNNEQFF.

V is TRBV30 and J is TRBJ1-3; D unclear. CDR3 length equals 12 residues. V was trimmed by 4 bases and J by 0 bases, leaving 4 bases between them. Germline CDR1 reads GTSNPN; CDR2 reads SVGIG (reference sequence). This CDR3 is CAWTISGNTIYF. The CDR3 DNA sequence: TGTGCCTGGACCATCTCTGGAAACACCATATATTTT.

This clone was seen only once. This chain joins TRBV9 and TRBJ2-6; possible D gene TRBD2, 5 bases. With 5 bases removed from V and 1 base from J, the gap between germline ends came to 7 bases. The CDR3 loop spans 14 amino acids. The germline V gene has CDR1 SGDLS and CDR2 YYNGEE. This CDR3 is CASRSGSGANVLTF. The CDR3 nucleotides are TGTGCCAGCAGGTCGGGGTCTGGGGCCAACGTCCTGACTTTC.

The V call is TRBV30, the J call TRBJ2-1; TRBD2 matches 8 bases. V shed 1 base and J 6 bases; nucleotides not matched to a gene: 5. The CDR3 extends over 14 amino acids. From germline, CDR1 is GTSNPN and CDR2 SVGIG (reference sequence). Here the CDR3 DNA reads TGTGCCTGGAGTGGGGGACTAGGAGCCAATGAGCAGTTCTTC. This codes for CAWSGGLGANEQFF. Looking up the rest from reference TRBV30 and TRBJ2-1 gives the full variable domain: SQTIHQWPATLVQPVGSPLSLECTVEGTSNPNLYWYRQAAGRGLQLLFYSVGIGQISSEVPQNLSASRPQDRQFILSSKKLLLSDSGFYLCAWSGGLGANEQFFGPGTRLTVL.

This sequence joins TRBV11-2 and TRBJ2-7; 7 bases line up with TRBD2. V lost 5 bases, J lost 6 bases, and 10 bases stayed unmatched. The CDR3 runs 14 residues. Germline assignment: CDR1 SGHAT and CDR2 FQNNGV. CDR3 residues: CASSQRTSAGEQYF. The CDR3 coding sequence is TGTGCCAGCAGCCAGCGGACTAGTGCGGGCGAGCAGTACTTC.

The rearrangement links TRBV29-1 to TRBJ2-3; 12 bases are shared with TRBD2. J gave up 4 bases and V 8 bases, and 7 bases lay outside the gene matches. The CDR3 has 14 residues. CDR1 is SQVTM and CDR2 is ANQGSEA in the germline V gene. As DNA, the CDR3 is TGCAGCTCAAGGACTAGCGGGGAATCAGATACGCAGTATTTT. Its protein is CSSRTSGESDTQYF.

Concerning this clone itself: At one boundary the junction diverges from the germline segment, which might be a read error. This sequence joins TRBV14 and TRBJ2-3; 13 bases fit TRBD2. The CDR3 covers 13 residues. Germline V CDR1 and CDR2: SGHDN, FVKESK. CDR3 sequence reads: CASSPATSGGKHF. As DNA, the CDR3 is TGTGCCAGCAGCCCGGCGACTAGCGGGGGGAAGCATTTT. Complete variable domain (other parts from reference TRBV14 and TRBJ2-3): EAGVTQFPSHSVIEKGQTVTLRCDPISGHDNLYWYRRVMGKEIKFLLHFVKESKQDESGMPNNRFLAERTGGTYSTLKVQPAELEDSGVYFCASSPATSGGKHFGPGTRLTVL.

The chain has TRBV2 and TRBJ1-2; tentatively, D is TRBD1 (5 bases). Germline V gene lookup returns CDR1 SNHLY and CDR2 FYNNEI. Trimming pared 5 bases from V and 3 bases from J, leaving 13 bases between. This CDR3 has 14 residues. Here the CDR3 reads CASSRDLDYYGYTF. The CDR3 DNA sequence: TGTGCCAGCAGTCGGGACTTGGACTACTATGGCTACACCTTC.

The V call is TRBV24-1, the J call TRBJ2-1; 7 bases align to TRBD2. With V trimmed by 3 bases and J by 5 bases, 9 bases remained unmatched. The CDR3 spans 16 residues. The germline V gene encodes CDR1 KGHDR and CDR2 SFDVKD. CDR3 in DNA: TGTGCCACCAGTGATAAAACAGCGGGGCGGAACAATGAGCAGTTCTTC. Residues: CATSDKTAGRNNEQFF.

The chain couples TRBV6-4 to TRBJ1-2; 10 bases are shared with TRBD1. This CDR3 is 16 amino acids long. The germline V gene encodes CDR1 MRHNA and CDR2 SNTAGT. V trimming: 3 bases; J trimming: 7 bases; junction bases outside the gene matches: 11. This chain's CDR3 is CASSERQGANRRGYTF. DNA for the CDR3: TGTGCCAGCAGTGAAAGACAGGGGGCAAATCGGCGTGGCTACACCTTC.

This chain joins TRBV7-7 and TRBJ1-3, with D unresolved. Deletions cut 2 bases from V and 3 bases from J, with 11 bases between. Germline assignment: CDR1 SSHAT and CDR2 FNYEAQ (reference sequence). The CDR3 is made up of 15 amino acids. This CDR3 is CASSLRQDYGNTIYF. DNA of the CDR3: TGTGCCAGCAGCTTACGTCAGGACTATGGAAACACCATATATTTT.